This TCR beta chain originates from a study of T cell responses to AZD1222 COVID-19 vaccine. A single count supports this clone. The antigen remains unidentified. Sequencing used immunoSEQ multiplex PCR; TCRdb keeps in-frame clones, though not all of them. Of fewer than 150,000 clones in the sample, under 95% were seen once. Study-wide results and caveats: Researchers took repertoire samples only after the peak T cell response had come.

Germline V lookup: CDR1 LNHNV, CDR2 YYDKDF (reference sequence). V lost 1 base, J lost 8 bases, and 10 bases stayed unmatched. The CDR3 is 16 residues long. The source is an adult in good health. The V call is TRBV15, the J call TRBJ1-1; 10 bases are a match to TRBD1. Sample: peripheral blood, taken on day 0 of AZD1222 vaccination. The CDR3 nucleotides read TGTGCCACCAGCAGAGGGGTGGGACAGGGGATTGGAGAAGCTTTCTTT. This sequence encodes CATSRGVGQGIGEAFF.